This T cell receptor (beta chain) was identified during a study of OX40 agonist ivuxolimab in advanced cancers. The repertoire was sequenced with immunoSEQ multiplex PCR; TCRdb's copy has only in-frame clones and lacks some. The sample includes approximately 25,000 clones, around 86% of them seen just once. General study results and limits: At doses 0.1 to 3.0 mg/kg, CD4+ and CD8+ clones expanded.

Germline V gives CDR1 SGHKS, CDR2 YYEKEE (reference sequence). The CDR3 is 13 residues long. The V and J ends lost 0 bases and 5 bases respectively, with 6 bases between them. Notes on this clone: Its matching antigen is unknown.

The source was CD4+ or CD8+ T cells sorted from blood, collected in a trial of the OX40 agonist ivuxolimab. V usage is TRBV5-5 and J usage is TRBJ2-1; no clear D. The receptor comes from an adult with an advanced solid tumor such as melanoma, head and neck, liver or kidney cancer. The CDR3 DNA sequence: TGTGCCAGCAGCTTGGGCCTACACAATGAGCAGTTCTTC. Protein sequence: CASSLGLHNEQFF.